This T cell receptor (beta chain) was documented in a study of shared clonotypes between healthy human individuals. General study points: What rarefaction showed was incomplete sorted-subset sequencing despite large depth.

V was trimmed by 3 bases and J by 3 bases, leaving 9 bases between them. This CDR3 is 13 amino acids long. Germline V gene lookup returns CDR1 MDHEN and CDR2 SYDVKM. The naive CD8 subset, CD45RO-negative cells positively selected for CCR7, excluded terminally differentiated effector memory CD45RA+ cells. Concerning this clone: Its antigen remains unknown.

The assay was immunoSEQ multiplex PCR, and TCRdb's table has in-frame clones only and misses some. The sample gives about 2 million clones, over 85% of which show up once; approximately 1.2% is in the top ten. The TCR comes from a man aged 18 to 35 in good health. The sequencing input was naive CD8+ T cells sorted from blood. This chain joins TRBV28 and TRBJ2-7; D is perhaps TRBD1 (6 bases). The CDR3 DNA reads TGTGCCAGCAGTTTGCAGGGGCACTACGAGCAGTACTTC. Its protein is CASSLQGHYEQYF. Based on the CDR3 plus reference TRBV28 and TRBJ2-7, the full variable domain is DVKVTQSSRYLVKRTGEKVFLECVQDMDHENMFWYRQDPGLGLRLIYFSYDVKMKEKGDIPEGYSVSREKKERFSLILESASTNQTSMYLCASSLQGHYEQYFGPGTRLTVT.